These 14 T cell receptor beta chains came from one sample sequenced in a study of response to subunit inactivated influenza vaccine. Each CDR3 protein gets one entry after TCRdb re-called the RT-PCR reads with MiXCR. Altogether some 300,000 distinct CDR3 sequences are present, approximately 21% being singletons, with the ten largest covering 10%. This sample comprised PBMCs from blood, obtained approximately 22 months after vaccination. The source of these receptors is a man between 50 and 70 years old who received an inactivated influenza vaccine.

The rearrangement uses TRBV7-9 and TRBJ1-2, with 8 bases lining up with TRBD1. The germline CDR1 and CDR2 sequences are SEHNR and FQNEAQ (reference sequence). The ends lost 2 bases at V and 7 bases at J; junction bases unmatched: 6. The CDR3 consists of 14 residues. In DNA, the CDR3 is TGTGCCAGCAGCTTACGGACAGGGTGGGCTGGCTACACCTTC. It specifies CASSLRTGWAGYTF.

This clonotype was seen a handful of times. The chain employs TRBV14 and TRBJ2-3; D uncertain. Trimming shortened V by 0 bases and J by 9 bases, and 7 bases separated the two germline ends. This CDR3 has 12 amino acids. Germline V gene data show CDR1 as SGHDN and CDR2 as FVKESK. CDR3 nucleotide sequence: TGTGCCAGCAGCCAAGACACGGTAACGCAGTATTTT. Amino acids: CASSQDTVTQYF.

The CDR3 DNA reads as TGCAGTGCTAGAGATAGAGGGGTCTCCTACAATGAGCAGTTCTTC. Translated, it gives CSARDRGVSYNEQFF. The chain recombines TRBV20-1 with TRBJ2-1, with D perhaps given as TRBD1 or TRBD2 (5 bases each). This CDR3 is 15 amino acids long. V lost 0 bases and J 0 bases, leaving 9 bases between the germline ends. CDR1 and CDR2 (germline): DFQATT, SNEGSKA (reference sequence).

The rearrangement joins TRBV19 to TRBJ2-5; 7 bases line up with TRBD2. The ends lost 8 bases at V and 5 bases at J; junction bases unmatched: 11. Germline V gene data show CDR1 as LNHDA and CDR2 as SQIVND (reference sequence). The CDR3 consists of 14 residues. The DNA of the CDR3 is TGTGCCAGTCGTGTGGGTGCGGGAGTGGAGACCCAGTACTTC. Its translation is CASRVGAGVETQYF.

There are a few counts of this clonotype. The chain employs TRBV24-1 and TRBJ2-1; 9 positions match TRBD2. After removal of 3 bases from V and 3 bases from J, the junction contained 14 bases not matched to a gene. CDR1 and CDR2 from the germline V gene are KGHDR and SFDVKD. This CDR3 region has 19 residues. The CDR3 bases are TGTGCCACCAGTGATCCATCAACCCCAAAAGCGGGAGGCTACAATGAGCAGTTCTTC. This gives the protein CATSDPSTPKAGGYNEQFF.

This clonotype has more than one count but fewer than ten. The chain combines TRBV20-1 with TRBJ2-7; D gene uncertain. CDR3 length: 14 amino acids. CDR1 and CDR2 from the germline V gene are DFQATT and SNEGSKA (reference sequence). V was cut by 3 bases and J by 2 bases, with 14 bases left in between. CDR3 nucleotides: TGCAGTGCTAGCGGGCCGAGAGGCACCTACGAGCAGTACTTC. It codes for CSASGPRGTYEQYF.

In its sample, this clonotype was seen many times. The chain carries TRBV4-3 and TRBJ2-1; TRBD1 might be the D (5 bases). CDR3 size: 15 residues. Trimming stripped 1 base from V and 2 bases from J, with 9 bases between. The germline V gene encodes CDR1 LGHNA and CDR2 YSLEER. The CDR3 reads CASSQAVGPYNEQFF. The CDR3 DNA reads as TGCGCCAGCAGCCAAGCAGTGGGGCCCTACAATGAGCAGTTCTTC.

This clonotype was picked up a small number of times. This rearrangement joins TRBV9 to TRBJ2-7, with unresolved D. The CDR3 contains 14 residues. The ends were cut back, 3 bases at V and 3 bases at J, with 13 bases in the middle. CDR1 and CDR2 from the germline V gene are SGDLS and YYNGEE. CDR3 in amino acids: CASSEGTLFYEQYF. DNA for the CDR3: TGTGCCAGCAGCGAGGGCACCTTATTCTACGAGCAGTACTTC. The full variable domain, in which reference TRBV9 and TRBJ2-7 provide the parts outside the CDR3, is DSGVTQTPKHLITATGQRVTLRCSPRSGDLSVYWYQQSLDQGLQFLIQYYNGEERAKGNILERFSAQQFPDLHSELNLSSLELGDSALYFCASSEGTLFYEQYFGPGTRLTVT.

The gene calls are TRBV28 and TRBJ1-5; the match to TRBD1 covers 8 bases. V shed 6 bases and J 3 bases; nucleotides not matched to a gene: 10. This CDR3 contains 16 residues. The germline V gene encodes CDR1 MDHEN and CDR2 SYDVKM. Here the CDR3 reads CASRRNDRGVNQPQHF. The CDR3 DNA reads as TGTGCCAGCAGACGAAACGACAGGGGCGTCAATCAGCCCCAGCATTTT.

This clonotype occurred a few times. The genes are TRBV7-9 and TRBJ1-2; D is possibly TRBD1 (5 bases). Trimming shortened V by 0 bases and J by 7 bases, and 12 bases separated the two germline ends. Germline lookup yields CDR1 SEHNR and CDR2 FQNEAQ (reference sequence). This CDR3 is built from 14 residues. The CDR3 DNA reads TGTGCCAGCAGCTTAGCCCGTGGGGCCTCTGGCTACACCTTC. Translated, it gives CASSLARGASGYTF.

This chain joins TRBV12-3 or TRBV12-4 and TRBJ1-5, with 10 nucleotides matching TRBD1. The CDR3 is 15 residues long. V was pared by 6 bases and J by 4 bases, with 6 bases of the junction left unmatched. CDR3 residues: CASRGTGARNQPQHF. CDR3 DNA sequence: TGTGCCAGCAGGGGGACAGGGGCCCGAAATCAGCCCCAGCATTTT.

This clonotype was counted between two and nine times. The genes are TRBV6-6 and TRBJ2-1, with D tentatively TRBD1 (5 bases). With 7 bases removed from V and 3 bases from J, the gap between germline ends came to 10 bases. Germline V lookup: CDR1 MNHNY, CDR2 SVGAGI (reference sequence). This CDR3 comprises 13 residues. This CDR3 reads CASTEDIYNEQFF. In DNA form, the CDR3 reads TGTGCCAGCACAGAGGACATCTACAATGAGCAGTTCTTC.

The rearrangement joins TRBV12-3 or TRBV12-4 to TRBJ2-6; possibly TRBD1 for D (6 bases). The CDR3 has 18 residues. Trimming removed 2 bases at V and 1 base at J, with 15 bases between. The CDR3 coding sequence is TGTGCCAGCAGTTTATCTACAGGGTATAGTTCTGGGGCCAACGTCCTGACTTTC. It encodes CASSLSTGYSSGANVLTF.

This chain links TRBV9 with TRBJ1-1; the D is unclear. Trimming pared 0 bases from V and 4 bases from J, leaving 4 bases between. The V gene's germline CDR1 is SGDLS and CDR2 YYNGEE. The CDR3 length is 12 residues. The CDR3 reads CASSVVSTEAFF. CDR3 DNA: TGTGCCAGCAGCGTAGTGAGCACTGAAGCTTTCTTT.